This TCR beta chain was observed in a study of blood T cell repertoires in COVID-19. Individuals drawn from around 24 US areas were roughly 18 to 95 years old. Participants had their cohort set by participant-reported clinical history. Original handling: The authors estimated nucleated cell counts from reference gene primer amplification. Method: immunoSEQ multiplex PCR; TCRdb's copy keeps in-frame clones and lacks some. D and trimming come from the DNA, and the V and J calls and clone size come from that table. The table shows roughly 260,000 clones, with 87% occurring only once. Trimming removed 1 base at V and 5 bases at J, with 11 bases between. Per the germline V gene, CDR1 is MGHRA and CDR2 is YSYEKL. CDR3 length: 14 residues.

Sequenced: PBMCs or T cells enriched from blood (not recorded which). The chain combines TRBV4-1 with TRBJ1-2, with TRBD1 as a possible D gene (5 bases). The sequence derives from a woman aged 30 to 39 with acute COVID-19. CDR3 region: CASSQVRGGYGYTF. The CDR3 region has the DNA TGCGCCAGCAGCCAAGTCCGGGGGGGATATGGCTACACCTTC.